This entry is about one T cell receptor (beta chain). The target antigen is unknown. In germline, CDR1 is SGHNT, CDR2 YENEEA. The CDR3 is 15 amino acids. V was pared by 6 bases and J by 0 bases, with 12 bases between. The data derive from a study of T cells in localized non-small cell lung cancer. Study conclusions and caveats: Because only a single region of the tumor was sequenced, heterogeneity remains possible. Elevated blood T cell density was associated with longer overall survival. Adjacent lung had a median about 55 of the 100 largest tumor clones. Uninvolved adjacent lung showed peak T cell clonality, exceeding tumor.

Data came from immunoSEQ multiplex PCR; TCRdb stores just in-frame clones and leaves some out. The data contain around 6,700 clones, around 40% of them seen just once; the ten biggest clones take up roughly 7.7%. The V and J genes are TRBV11-3 and TRBJ1-3, with D perhaps matching TRBD1 (5 bases). The material was lung tumor tissue, obtained before any cancer treatment. The TCR was taken from a man aged 40 to 75 with stage III lung adenocarcinoma. Here the CDR3 DNA reads TGTGCCAGCAGTCCTTCCACAGGCTCTGGAAACACCATATATTTT. Amino acid sequence: CASSPSTGSGNTIYF. Full variable domain (rest looked up from reference TRBV11-3 and TRBJ1-3): EAGVVQSPRYKIIEKKQPVAFWCNPISGHNTLYWYLQNLGQGPELLIRYENEEAVDDSQLPKDRFSAERLKGVDSTLKIQPAELGDSAVYLCASSPSTGSGNTIYFGEGSWLTVV.